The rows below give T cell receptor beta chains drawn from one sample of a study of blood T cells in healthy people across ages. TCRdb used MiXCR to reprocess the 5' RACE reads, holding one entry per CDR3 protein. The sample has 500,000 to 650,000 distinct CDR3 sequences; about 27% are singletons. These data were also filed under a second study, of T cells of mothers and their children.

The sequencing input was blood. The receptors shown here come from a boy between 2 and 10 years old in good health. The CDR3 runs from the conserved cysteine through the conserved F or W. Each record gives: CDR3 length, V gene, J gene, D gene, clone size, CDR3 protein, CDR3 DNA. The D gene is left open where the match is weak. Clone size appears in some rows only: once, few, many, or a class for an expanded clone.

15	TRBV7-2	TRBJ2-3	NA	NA	CASSLTRGLFDTQYF	TGTGCCAGCAGCTTAACACGTGGCCTTTTCGATACGCAGTATTTT
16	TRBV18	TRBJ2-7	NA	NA	CASSPIFTGVPYEQYF	TGTGCCAGCTCACCCATTTTTACGGGGGTACCCTACGAGCAGTACTTC
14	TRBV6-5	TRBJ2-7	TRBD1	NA	CASSSPGQGFEQYF	TGTGCCAGCAGTTCACCGGGACAGGGGTTCGAGCAGTACTTC
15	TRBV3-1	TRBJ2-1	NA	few	CASSHEGSSRDEQFF	TGTGCCAGCAGCCATGAGGGTTCTTCTCGCGATGAGCAGTTCTTC
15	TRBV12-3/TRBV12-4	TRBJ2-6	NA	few	CASSLDVAGANVLTF	TGTGCCAGCAGTTTGGACGTGGCTGGGGCCAACGTCCTGACTTTC
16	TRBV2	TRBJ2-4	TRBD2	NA	CASSGGLALANNIQYF	TGTGCCAGCAGTGGGGGACTAGCCCTAGCCAACAACATTCAGTACTTC
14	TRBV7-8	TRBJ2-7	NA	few	CASSFGGRVYEQYF	TGTGCCAGCAGCTTTGGGGGGCGCGTATACGAGCAGTACTTC
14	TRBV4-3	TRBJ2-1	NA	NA	CASSQDFMLEMEYF	TGCGCCAGCAGCCAAGATTTTATGCTGGAAATGGAGTACTTC
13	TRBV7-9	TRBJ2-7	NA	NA	CASSRTQGDEQYF	TGTGCCAGCAGCCGAACACAGGGCGACGAGCAGTACTTC
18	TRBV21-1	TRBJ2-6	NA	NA	CASSGRWLGQSGANVLTF	TGTGCCAGCAGCGGCAGGTGGTTGGGGCAGTCTGGGGCCAACGTCCTGACTTTC
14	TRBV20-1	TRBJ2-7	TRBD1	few	CSARPPGQGPEQYF	TGCAGTGCTAGGCCACCGGGACAGGGGCCCGAGCAGTACTTC
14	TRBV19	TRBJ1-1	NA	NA	CAISSGGAATEAFF	TGTGCCATATCTTCCGGCGGGGCCGCCACTGAAGCTTTCTTT
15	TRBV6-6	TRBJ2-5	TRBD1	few	CASSKGQAAKETQYF	TGTGCCAGCAGCAAGGGACAGGCGGCCAAGGAGACCCAGTACTTC
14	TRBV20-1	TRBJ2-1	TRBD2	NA	CSPLAGSSYNEQFF	TGCAGTCCCCTAGCGGGTAGTAGCTACAATGAGCAGTTCTTC
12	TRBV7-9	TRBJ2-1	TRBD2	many	CASSWSGDEQFF	TGTGCCAGCAGCTGGAGCGGGGATGAGCAGTTCTTC
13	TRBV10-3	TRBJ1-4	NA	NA	CAISAGVGEKLFF	TGTGCCATCAGTGCTGGGGTAGGCGAAAAACTGTTTTTT
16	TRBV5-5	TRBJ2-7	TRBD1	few	CASSRLPGQGVSEQYF	TGTGCCAGCAGCCGTCTTCCGGGACAGGGCGTCTCCGAGCAGTACTTC
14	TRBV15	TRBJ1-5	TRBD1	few	CATSRDRSPQPQHF	TGTGCCACCAGCAGGGACAGGTCTCCTCAGCCCCAGCATTTT
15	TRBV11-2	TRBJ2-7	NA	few	CASVGDQPGQYEQYF	TGTGCCAGCGTGGGGGACCAACCCGGACAATACGAGCAGTACTTC
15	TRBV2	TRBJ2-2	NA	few	CASKELSSSYGELFF	TGTGCCAGCAAGGAACTAAGTTCCTCGTACGGGGAGCTGTTTTTT
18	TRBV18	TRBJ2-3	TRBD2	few	CASSLPLIAGGGRDTQYF	TGTGCCAGCTCACTTCCTCTGATAGCGGGAGGAGGCAGAGATACGCAGTATTTT
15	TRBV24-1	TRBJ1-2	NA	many	CATSDSPAPGYGYTF	TGTGCCACCAGTGATTCCCCGGCCCCTGGCTATGGCTACACCTTC
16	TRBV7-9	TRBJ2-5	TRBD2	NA	CASSLPGLAGVETQYF	TGTGCCAGCAGCCTCCCTGGGCTAGCGGGAGTGGAGACCCAGTACTTC
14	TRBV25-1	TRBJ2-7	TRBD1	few	CASRSGTGVNEQYF	TGTGCCAGCAGGTCCGGGACAGGGGTTAACGAGCAGTACTTC
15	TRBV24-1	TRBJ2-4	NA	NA	CATAPGGTAKNIQYF	TGTGCCACTGCCCCAGGGGGGACTGCCAAAAACATTCAGTACTTC
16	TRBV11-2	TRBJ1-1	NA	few	CASSPVRDHLNTEAFF	TGTGCCAGCAGCCCGGTCAGGGACCATTTGAACACTGAAGCTTTCTTT
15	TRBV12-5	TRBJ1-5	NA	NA	CASGSTRLGGQPQHF	TGTGCTAGTGGTTCTACCCGCCTGGGGGGGCAGCCCCAGCATTTT
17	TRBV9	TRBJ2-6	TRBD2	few	CASSRLAELSGANVLTF	TGTGCCAGCAGTCGACTAGCGGAGCTTTCTGGGGCCAACGTCCTGACTTTC